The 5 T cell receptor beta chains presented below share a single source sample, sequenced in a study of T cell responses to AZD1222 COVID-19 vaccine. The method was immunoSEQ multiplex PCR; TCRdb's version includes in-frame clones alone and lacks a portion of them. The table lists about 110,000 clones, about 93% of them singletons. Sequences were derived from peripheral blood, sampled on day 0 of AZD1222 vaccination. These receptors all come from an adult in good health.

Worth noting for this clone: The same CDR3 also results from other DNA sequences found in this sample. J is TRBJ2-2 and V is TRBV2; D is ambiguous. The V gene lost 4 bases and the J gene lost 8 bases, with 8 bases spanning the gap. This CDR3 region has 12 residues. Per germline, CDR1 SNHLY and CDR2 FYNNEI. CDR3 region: CASSVEPGELFF. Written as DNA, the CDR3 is TGTGCCAGCAGTGTGGAGCCTGGGGAGCTGTTTTTT.

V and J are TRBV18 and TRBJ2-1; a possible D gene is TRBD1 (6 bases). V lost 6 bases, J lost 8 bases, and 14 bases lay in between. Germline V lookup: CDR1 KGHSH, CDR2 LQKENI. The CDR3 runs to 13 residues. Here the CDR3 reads CASSPTGFDEQFF. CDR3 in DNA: TGTGCCAGCTCGCCCACAGGGTTCGATGAGCAGTTCTTC.

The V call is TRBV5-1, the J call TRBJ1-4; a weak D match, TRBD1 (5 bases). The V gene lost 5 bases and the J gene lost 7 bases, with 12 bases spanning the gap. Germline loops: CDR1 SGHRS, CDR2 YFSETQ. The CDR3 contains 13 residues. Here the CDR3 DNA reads TGCGCCAGCAGAGAGGGGATGAGTGAAAAACTGTTTTTT. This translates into CASREGMSEKLFF.

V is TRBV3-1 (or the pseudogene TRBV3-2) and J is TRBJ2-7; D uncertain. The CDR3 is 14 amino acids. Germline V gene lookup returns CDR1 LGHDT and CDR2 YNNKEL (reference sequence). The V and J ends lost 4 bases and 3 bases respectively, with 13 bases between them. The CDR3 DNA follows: TGTGCCAGCAGCCGATCGGCGGACCTCTACGAGCAGTACTTC. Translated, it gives CASSRSADLYEQYF.

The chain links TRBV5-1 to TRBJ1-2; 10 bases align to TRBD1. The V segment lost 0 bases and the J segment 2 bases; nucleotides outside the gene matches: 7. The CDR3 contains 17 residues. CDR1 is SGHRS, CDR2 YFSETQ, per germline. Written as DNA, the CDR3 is TGCGCCAGCAGCTTGGGCCTAGCGGGACAGGGGAACTATGGCTACACCTTC. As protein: CASSLGLAGQGNYGYTF.